A single sample gave rise to the 29 T cell receptor beta chains below, sequenced in a study of molecular identifiers for immune sequencing clone quantification. TCRdb re-called the PCR reads with MiXCR, one entry per CDR3 protein. In the table there are about 330,000 distinct CDR3 sequences, 24% of which are singletons. Sequenced: naive CD8+ T cells from blood, with Jurkat cell RNA spiked in. Subset meaning: FACS-sorted CD8+CD4-CCR7+CD45RA+ naive T cells. Receptors were obtained from a human donor in good health. Some libraries in this study had Jurkat cell RNA spiked in.

Turning to this clonotype: Compared with germline, one end of the junction differs, possibly owing to a read error. The chain carries TRBV6-2 or TRBV6-3 and TRBJ2-5, with 9 bases fitting TRBD2. Germline V gene lookup returns CDR1 MNHEY and CDR2 SVGEGT. The CDR3 is made up of 18 amino acids. The CDR3 protein is CASSYPYVASGDQETHYF. Here the CDR3 DNA reads TGTGCCAGCAGTTACCCCTACGTGGCTAGCGGGGATCAAGAGACCCACTACTTC.

Note on this clonotype: Being one base from a much bigger clone, this may be a read error. This chain links TRBV7-9 with TRBJ2-7; D not certain. The CDR3 is 14 residues long. Germline-derived CDR1 and CDR2 are SEHNR and FQNEAQ (reference sequence). V was trimmed by 5 bases and J by 4 bases, leaving 15 bases between them. The CDR3 loop is CASSPSESWYEQYF. The CDR3 nucleotides are TGTGCCAGCAGCCCCAGCGAGAGTTGGTACGAGCAGTACTTC.

There are a few counts of this clonotype. The genes are TRBV29-1 and TRBJ2-7; the D gene is possibly TRBD2 (6 bases). CDR3 length equals 14 residues. The germline V and J ends were trimmed by 4 bases and 0 bases, with 13 bases remaining between them. The V gene's germline CDR1 is SQVTM and CDR2 ANQGSEA. The CDR3, as DNA: TGCAGCGTTGTGAGTCTAGCGAACTCCTACGAGCAGTACTTC. This sequence encodes CSVVSLANSYEQYF.

This clonotype turned up a few times. This chain uses TRBV29-1 with TRBJ2-2, with D possibly TRBD2 on 5 matching bases. Deletions cut 4 bases from V and 0 bases from J, with 9 bases between. There are 14 residues in the CDR3. Germline V gene lookup returns CDR1 SQVTM and CDR2 ANQGSEA. The CDR3 is CSVVGSPNTGELFF. The CDR3 bases are TGCAGCGTTGTAGGGAGTCCGAACACCGGGGAGCTGTTTTTT.

The V call is TRBV15, the J call TRBJ2-7; 8 bases line up with TRBD2. Unmatched junction bases numbered 11, after V lost 5 bases and J lost 5 bases. The CDR3 covers 15 residues. CDR1 and CDR2 (germline): LNHNV, YYDKDF (reference sequence). CDR3 in amino acids: CATSPSWTSSHEQYF. CDR3 sequence (DNA): TGTGCCACCAGCCCCTCCTGGACTAGCAGCCACGAGCAGTACTTC.

Comment on this clonotype: At one end, the junction sequence differs from germline, possibly due to a read error. The chain is built from TRBV4-1 and TRBJ2-7; TRBD1 might be the D (7 bases). CDR1 is MGHRA and CDR2 is YSYEKL in the germline V gene. This CDR3 spans 13 amino acids. CDR3 nucleotide sequence: TGCGCCAGCAGCCCAGGGGGGAGTTACGTGCAGTACTTC. Its protein is CASSPGGSYVQYF.

In its sample, this clonotype was seen a few times. The chain has TRBV4-1 and TRBJ2-7, with 10 nucleotides matching TRBD1. In germline, CDR1 is MGHRA, CDR2 YSYEKL. V trimming: 4 bases; J trimming: 3 bases; junction bases outside the gene matches: 6. There are 15 residues in the CDR3. CDR3 protein: CASSLTWTGGYEQYF. CDR3 nucleotide sequence: TGCGCCAGCAGCCTTACCTGGACAGGGGGCTACGAGCAGTACTTC.

There are many counts of this clonotype. V gene TRBV7-9 combines with J gene TRBJ2-5; 8 bases align to TRBD2. The J segment lost 5 bases and the V segment lost 7 bases, leaving 12 bases of the junction unmatched. Germline values: CDR1 SEHNR, CDR2 FQNEAQ (reference sequence). CDR3 length: 15 residues. The CDR3 region has the DNA TGTGCCAGCACCTCCGAGAGCGGGAGTTATGAGACCCAGTACTTC. As protein: CASTSESGSYETQYF. Full variable domain (rest looked up from reference TRBV7-9 and TRBJ2-5): DTGVSQNPRHKITKRGQNVTFRCDPISEHNRLYWYRQTLGQGPEFLTYFQNEAQLEKSRLLSDRFSAERPKGSFSTLEIQRTEQGDSAMYLCASTSESGSYETQYFGPGTRLLVL.

This clonotype was found a few times. The V and J genes are TRBV4-1 and TRBJ2-1; D may be TRBD1 (5 bases). Per the germline V gene, CDR1 is MGHRA and CDR2 is YSYEKL. V gave up 1 base and J gave up 8 bases, with 6 bases separating them. CDR3 length: 12 amino acids. The CDR3 DNA is TGCGCCAGCAGCCAAGGCAGGGATGAGCAGTTCTTC. This gives the protein CASSQGRDEQFF.

This clonotype has a handful of counts. The chain employs TRBV19 and TRBJ2-6; D tentatively reads TRBD1 or TRBD2 (5 bases each). From germline, CDR1 is LNHDA and CDR2 SQIVND (reference sequence). This CDR3 has 16 amino acids. Trimming pared 8 bases from V and 0 bases from J, leaving 14 bases between. Written as DNA, the CDR3 is TGTGCCAGTCACCCGGGGCCCCACTCTGGGGCCAACGTCCTGACTTTC. Translation gives CASHPGPHSGANVLTF.

A note on this clonotype: Since a much larger clone is just one base distant, this may be a read error. The CDR3 DNA follows: TGTGCCAGTAAAGTCAGCGGAGAGGGTTCAGAGGCCCAGTACTTC. Protein sequence: CASKVSGEGSEAQYF. The gene calls are TRBV19 and TRBJ2-5; D possibly corresponds to TRBD2 (5 bases). This CDR3 region has 15 residues. Per germline, CDR1 LNHDA and CDR2 SQIVND (reference sequence).

This clonotype was seen many times. V gene TRBV29-1 combines with J gene TRBJ2-3; possibly TRBD1 or TRBD2 for D (7 bases each). The CDR3 contains 17 residues. Germline CDR1 is SQVTM and CDR2 is ANQGSEA. V was pared by 0 bases and J by 2 bases, with 18 bases between. The CDR3 loop reads CSVEDLKTGRATDTQYF. CDR3 in DNA: TGCAGCGTTGAAGATCTTAAGACAGGGAGGGCCACAGATACGCAGTATTTT.

This clonotype was counted a few times. The rearrangement links TRBV7-9 to TRBJ1-1; 8 nucleotides match TRBD1. Germline assignment: CDR1 SEHNR and CDR2 FQNEAQ (reference sequence). This CDR3 comprises 15 residues. Trimming at V came to 5 bases and at J to 6 bases, leaving 11 bases not matched to a gene. The chain's CDR3 is CASSPDTGGYAEAFF. The CDR3 bases are TGTGCCAGCAGCCCAGATACAGGGGGTTACGCTGAAGCTTTCTTT.

The J gene is TRBJ2-5, the V gene TRBV5-1; TRBD2 matches at 9 bases. The CDR3 is 17 amino acids. Germline CDR1 reads SGHRS; CDR2 reads YFSETQ. Trimming cost V 4 bases and J 5 bases; bases outside gene matches: 15. The CDR3 DNA is TGCGCCAGCAGCGCATTCACGACTAGCGGAGAGGGGGAGACCCAGTACTTC. It yields the protein CASSAFTTSGEGETQYF.

The chain joins TRBV2 to TRBJ2-7; D may be TRBD2 (5 bases). This CDR3 has 15 amino acids. Germline CDR1 reads SNHLY; CDR2 reads FYNNEI. Trimming cost V 5 bases and J 7 bases, with 21 bases left between them. CDR3 nucleotide sequence: TGTGCCAGCAGTTCGCCACTAGACCCCATCGGAGAGCAGTACTTC. Translation: CASSSPLDPIGEQYF.

This clonotype has at least ten counts. The chain carries TRBV30 and TRBJ2-7; maybe TRBD1 (5 bases). Germline V gives CDR1 GTSNPN, CDR2 SVGIG (reference sequence). The CDR3 contains 14 residues. V was cut by 2 bases and J by 4 bases, with 15 bases left in between. CDR3 nucleotide sequence: TGTGCCTGGAGTTCCGACAGTAACGCGTACGAGCAGTACTTC. Translating it yields CAWSSDSNAYEQYF. The variable domain in full, completed from reference TRBV30 and TRBJ2-7, reads SQTIHQWPATLVQPVGSPLSLECTVEGTSNPNLYWYRQAAGRGLQLLFYSVGIGQISSEVPQNLSASRPQDRQFILSSKKLLLSDSGFYLCAWSSDSNAYEQYFGPGTRLTVT.

This clonotype occurred once. The junction departs from the called germline gene at one end, perhaps through a read error. The chain is built from TRBV7-6 and TRBJ2-3; 8 bases agree with TRBD2. The CDR3 runs 19 residues. The germline V gene has CDR1 SGHVS and CDR2 FNYEAQ. The CDR3 DNA follows: TGTGCCAGCAGCTTAGCGCGGGTTAAGGGACTAGGAAACACAGATACGCGGTATTTT. Protein sequence: CASSLARVKGLGNTDTRYF.

The V and J genes are TRBV11-2 and TRBJ2-3, with D hard to call. Germline V lookup: CDR1 SGHAT, CDR2 FQNNGV. The CDR3 has 15 amino acids. The V gene lost 2 bases and the J gene lost 6 bases, with 15 bases spanning the gap. The CDR3 reads CASSLIMGRSDTQYF. CDR3 nucleotide sequence: TGTGCCAGCAGCTTAATTATGGGCCGCTCTGATACGCAGTATTTT.

Written as DNA, the CDR3 is TGCAGTGCTAGAGAGCTTGGGGGGGTAGGCCTTTACGAGCAGTACTTC. It translates to CSARELGGVGLYEQYF. The chain has TRBV20-1 and TRBJ2-7; the match to TRBD2 covers 7 bases. Germline V gene lookup returns CDR1 DFQATT and CDR2 SNEGSKA (reference sequence). V lost 0 bases, J lost 4 bases, and 12 bases stayed unmatched. The CDR3 totals 16 residues.

This clonotype has at least ten counts. The gene calls are TRBV7-2 and TRBJ2-1; D possibly corresponds to TRBD1 (6 bases). CDR1 and CDR2 (germline): SGHTA, FQGNSA. The CDR3 runs to 15 residues. Trimming took off 1 base at V and 4 bases at J, with 11 bases between the two ends. CDR3 loop: CASSLGGGNYNEQFF. In DNA, the CDR3 is TGTGCCAGCAGCTTAGGTGGGGGCAATTACAATGAGCAGTTCTTC. Complete variable domain (other parts from reference TRBV7-2 and TRBJ2-1): GAGVSQSPSNKVTEKGKDVELRCDPISGHTALYWYRQSLGQGLEFLIYFQGNSAPDKSGLPSDRFSAERTGGSVSTLTIQRTQQEDSAVYLCASSLGGGNYNEQFFGPGTRLTVL.

The V gene is TRBV20-1, the J gene TRBJ2-7; TRBD2 is a possible D gene (5 bases). The CDR3 spans 14 residues. Germline V gene data show CDR1 as DFQATT and CDR2 as SNEGSKA (reference sequence). V lost 2 bases, J lost 1 base, and 12 bases lay in between. The CDR3 reads CSARTRTGSYEQYF. CDR3 nucleotides: TGCAGTGCTAGAACCAGGACGGGGTCCTACGAGCAGTACTTC.

This clonotype was recorded at least ten times. The V gene is TRBV9, the J gene TRBJ1-1; 8 bases align to TRBD1. The germline gives CDR1 SGDLS, CDR2 YYNGEE. With V trimmed by 3 bases and J by 4 bases, 11 bases remained unmatched. The CDR3 is made up of 16 amino acids. CDR3 region: CASSAHSPDRGTEAFF. In DNA form, the CDR3 reads TGTGCCAGCAGCGCACACAGCCCAGACAGGGGCACTGAAGCTTTCTTT.

Regarding this clonotype: A much more abundant neighbour one base away suggests this may be a read error. The gene calls are TRBV7-9 and TRBJ1-6; D uncertain. CDR3 size: 16 residues. Germline CDR1 reads SEHNR; CDR2 reads FQNEAQ (reference sequence). The V end was cut by 8 bases, the J end by 0 bases, with 14 bases between. For the CDR3, the DNA is TGTGCCAGCGGCCAGATCCAGTTCTCCTATAATTCACCCCTCCACTTT. Translating gives CASGQIQFSYNSPLHF.

This chain links TRBV29-1 with TRBJ2-1; 10 positions match TRBD2. CDR1 and CDR2 from the germline V gene are SQVTM and ANQGSEA. The CDR3 covers 15 residues. Trimming removed 1 base from V and 1 base from J; junction bases left unmatched: 1. CDR3 nucleotide sequence: TGCAGCGTTGAAGGGACTAGCGGTTCCTACAATGAGCAGTTCTTC. It yields the protein CSVEGTSGSYNEQFF.

There are many counts of this clonotype. The chain's CDR3 is CASSSHGGDTEAFF. As DNA, the CDR3 is TGTGCCAGCAGTTCCCACGGGGGGGACACTGAAGCTTTCTTT. The V call is TRBV6-5, the J call TRBJ1-1, with TRBD1 as a possible D gene (5 bases). Trimming took off 4 bases at V and 3 bases at J, with 12 bases between the two ends. The CDR3 has 14 residues. CDR1 and CDR2 (germline): MNHEY, SVGAGI.

In this sample, this clonotype turned up a few times. One junction end disagrees with the germline gene, perhaps due to a read error. V gene TRBV28 combines with J gene TRBJ1-5; 7 nucleotides agree with TRBD1. Looked up from germline, CDR1 is MDHEN and CDR2 is SYDVKM. This CDR3 spans 15 amino acids. CDR3 in DNA: TGTGCCAGCAGTTCCACAGGGGCCAGCAATCAGCCCCAGCATTTC. Translated: CASSSTGASNQPQHF.

This clonotype was counted at least ten times. CDR3: CSVVSGVGNIQYF. CDR3 in DNA: TGCAGCGTTGTGTCCGGAGTCGGTAACATTCAGTACTTC. This chain joins TRBV29-1 and TRBJ2-4; unclear D gene. CDR3 length: 13 amino acids. The V end was cut by 4 bases, the J end by 7 bases, with 14 bases between. Germline CDR1 is SQVTM and CDR2 is ANQGSEA.

Only a few counts were recorded for this clonotype. CDR3 sequence: CASRDTGGQVEKLFF. The DNA for the CDR3 is TGTGCCAGCAGGGATACAGGGGGCCAGGTAGAAAAACTGTTTTTT. The rearrangement uses TRBV12-3 or TRBV12-4 and TRBJ1-4, with 9 bases matching TRBD1. The V and J ends lost 6 bases and 8 bases, in that order; junction bases with no gene match: 10. The CDR3 runs to 15 residues.

This clonotype was detected only once. This may be a read error, as it is one base from a much larger clone. The chain joins TRBV7-8 to TRBJ2-5; 11 bases agree with TRBD2. CDR1 is SGHVS and CDR2 is FQNEAQ in the germline V gene. After removal of 4 bases from V and 5 bases from J, the junction contained 9 bases not matched to a gene. The CDR3 has 16 residues. The CDR3 DNA reads as TGTGCCAGCAGCTCATCTAGCGGGGGGCACGGGGAGACCCAGTACTTC. The encoded protein is CASSSSSGGHGETQYF.